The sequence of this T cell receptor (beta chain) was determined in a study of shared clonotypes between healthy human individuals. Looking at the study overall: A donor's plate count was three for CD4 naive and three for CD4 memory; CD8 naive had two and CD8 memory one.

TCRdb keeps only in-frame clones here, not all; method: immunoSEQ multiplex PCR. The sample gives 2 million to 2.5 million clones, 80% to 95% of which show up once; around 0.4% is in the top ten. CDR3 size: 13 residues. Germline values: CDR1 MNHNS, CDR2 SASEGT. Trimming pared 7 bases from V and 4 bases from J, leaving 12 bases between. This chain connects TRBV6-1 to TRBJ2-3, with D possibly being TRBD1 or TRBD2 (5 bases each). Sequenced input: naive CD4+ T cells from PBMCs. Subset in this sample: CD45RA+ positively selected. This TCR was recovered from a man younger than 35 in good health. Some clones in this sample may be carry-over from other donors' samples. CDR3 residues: CASTALGADTQYF. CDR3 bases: TGTGCCAGCACCGCCTTGGGGGCAGATACGCAGTATTTT.